This section outlines one T cell receptor (beta chain) sequence together with its context. The antigen remains undetermined. CDR1 is SGHAT and CDR2 is FQNNGV in the germline V gene. The CDR3 sequence is 16 residues long. Trimming cost V 5 bases and J 0 bases; bases outside gene matches: 3. The sample is drawn from a study of Tregs in tolerant kidney transplant recipients. About the study: The nonmyeloablative bone marrow transplants came from related graft donors, with transient mixed chimerism. The study's findings and limits: Changing PCR primers prevented nucleotide comparison between some patients' samples.

Generated by immunoSEQ multiplex PCR, the TCRdb table keeps only in-frame clones and is missing some. The sample contains 60,000 to 65,000 clones, 95% to 98% of which appear only once. The sequence came from a human donor who received a combined kidney and bone marrow transplant. J is TRBJ2-5 and V is TRBV11-2; 13 bases match TRBD2. The material sequenced was Tregs from blood, taken before the transplant. The CDR3 region has the DNA TGTGCCAGCAGCCCGGGACTAGCGGGGTACCAAGAGACCCAGTACTTC. It is translated as CASSPGLAGYQETQYF. Based on the CDR3 plus reference TRBV11-2 and TRBJ2-5, the full variable domain is EAGVAQSPRYKIIEKRQSVAFWCNPISGHATLYWYQQILGQGPKLLIQFQNNGVVDDSQLPKDRFSAERLKGVDSTLKIQPAKLEDSAVYLCASSPGLAGYQETQYFGPGTRLLVL.